Here is one TCR beta chain with its context. This clonotype has more than one count but fewer than ten. Its cognate antigen has yet to be identified. No per-base quality is available; no much larger clone lies one base away. Library preparation was by PCR. The sequencer listed for this sample is Illumina HiSeq 2500. TCR library preparation used molecular barcoding, with unique molecular identifiers applied to normalize quantification of the TCRbeta repertoire. The raw public data were reprocessed by TCRdb itself: fastp quality trimming at Q25, MiXCR clonotype calling, in-frame beta chains only. Entries are consolidated by CDR3 protein sequence, retaining the most common genes and DNA. The sample table shows about 500,000 distinct CDR3 sequences, and less than 35% are seen once. Clones ranked in the top ten supply approximately 2.3% of the sample. These data are taken from a study of T-cell reconstitution after alpha-beta-depleted transplantation in children (dated by TCRdb to between 2015 and 2016). Context from the whole study: The study quantitatively tracked T-cell immune reconstitution after TCRalphabeta/CD19-depleted allogeneic hematopoietic cell transplantation in children using TCR repertoire profiling.

Here the sequenced sample was PBMCs from the stem cell graft donor, taken from the stem cell graft. The sequence was obtained from a human donor who donated a stem cell graft to a child with aplastic anemia.

CDR3 region: CASSQRDRGFEETQYF. The nucleotide sequence is given as TGTGCCAGCAGCCAAAGGGACAGGGGGTTCGAAGAGACCCAGTACTTC. The rearranged chain carries TRBV7-9 and TRBJ2-5; the central 11 bases match TRBD1. From a lookup of the germline V gene (reference sequence), CDR1 and CDR2 are SEHNR and FQNEAQ. At the junction V is shortened by 5 bases and J by 3 bases; bases outside the gene matches: 8. From cysteine to phenylalanine, the CDR3 is 16 amino acids long. Kept here is only the CDR3 DNA, which spans 48 bases and is read in frame from base 1. The full variable domain, completed from the reference TRBV7-9 and TRBJ2-5 proteins outside the CDR3, reads DTGVSQNPRHKITKRGQNVTFRCDPISEHNRLYWYRQTLGQGPEFLTYFQNEAQLEKSRLLSDRFSAERPKGSFSTLEIQRTEQGDSAMYLCASSQRDRGFEETQYFGPGTRLLVL.